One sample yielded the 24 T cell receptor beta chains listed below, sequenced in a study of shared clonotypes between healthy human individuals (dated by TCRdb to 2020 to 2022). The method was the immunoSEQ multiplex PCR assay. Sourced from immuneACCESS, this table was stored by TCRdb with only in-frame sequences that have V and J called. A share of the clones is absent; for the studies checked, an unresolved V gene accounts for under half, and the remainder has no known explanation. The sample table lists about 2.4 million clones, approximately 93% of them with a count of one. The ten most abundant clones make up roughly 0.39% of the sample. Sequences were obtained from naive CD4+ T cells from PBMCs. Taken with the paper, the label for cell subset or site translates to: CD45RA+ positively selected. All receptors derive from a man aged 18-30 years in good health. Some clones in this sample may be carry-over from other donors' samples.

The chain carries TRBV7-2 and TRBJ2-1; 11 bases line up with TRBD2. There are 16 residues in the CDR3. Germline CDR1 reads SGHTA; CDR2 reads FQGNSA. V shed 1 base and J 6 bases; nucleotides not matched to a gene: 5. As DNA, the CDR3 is TGTGCCAGCAGCTTAGATAGCGGGAGGGCGATCAATGAGCAGTTCTTC. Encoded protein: CASSLDSGRAINEQFF.

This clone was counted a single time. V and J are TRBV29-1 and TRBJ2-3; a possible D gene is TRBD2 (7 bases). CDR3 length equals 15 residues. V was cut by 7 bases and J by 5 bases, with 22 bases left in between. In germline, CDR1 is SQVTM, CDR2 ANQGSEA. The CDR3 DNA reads TGCAGCGCACGGGGTCTAGCGGAGGGGGGAGATACGCAGTATTTT. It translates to CSARGLAEGGDTQYF.

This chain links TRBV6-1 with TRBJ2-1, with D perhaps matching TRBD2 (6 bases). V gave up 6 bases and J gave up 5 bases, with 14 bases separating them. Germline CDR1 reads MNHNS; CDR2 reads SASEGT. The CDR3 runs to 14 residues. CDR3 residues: CASRTGLGHNEQFF. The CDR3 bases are TGTGCCAGCAGGACGGGACTTGGCCACAATGAGCAGTTCTTC.

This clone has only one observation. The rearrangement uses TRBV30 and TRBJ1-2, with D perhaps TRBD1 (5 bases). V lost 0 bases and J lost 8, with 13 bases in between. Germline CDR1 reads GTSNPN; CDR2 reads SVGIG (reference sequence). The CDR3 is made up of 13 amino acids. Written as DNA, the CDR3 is TGTGCCTGGAGTGTACAAACAGGTCCGGGCTACACCTTC. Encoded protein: CAWSVQTGPGYTF.

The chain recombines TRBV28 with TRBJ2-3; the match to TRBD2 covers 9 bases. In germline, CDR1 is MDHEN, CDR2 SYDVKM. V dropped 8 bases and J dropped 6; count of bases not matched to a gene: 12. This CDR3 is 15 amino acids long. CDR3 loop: CASAPFSGRSDTQYF. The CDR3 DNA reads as TGTGCCAGCGCTCCCTTTAGCGGGAGATCTGATACGCAGTATTTT.

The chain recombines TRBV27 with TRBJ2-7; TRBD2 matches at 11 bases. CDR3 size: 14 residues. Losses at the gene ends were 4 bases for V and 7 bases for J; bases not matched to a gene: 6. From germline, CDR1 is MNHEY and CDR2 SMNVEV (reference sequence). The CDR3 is CASSSLAGVWEQYF. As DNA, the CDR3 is TGTGCCAGCAGTTCACTAGCGGGGGTCTGGGAGCAGTACTTC.

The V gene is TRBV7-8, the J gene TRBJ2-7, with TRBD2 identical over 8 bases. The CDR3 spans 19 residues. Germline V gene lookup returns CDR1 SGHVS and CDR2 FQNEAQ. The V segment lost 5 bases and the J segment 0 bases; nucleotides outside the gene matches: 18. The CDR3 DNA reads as TGTGCCAGCAGCCGTATAACCTTAGCGGCTGGGACTAGCTCCTACGAGCAGTACTTC. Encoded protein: CASSRITLAAGTSSYEQYF.

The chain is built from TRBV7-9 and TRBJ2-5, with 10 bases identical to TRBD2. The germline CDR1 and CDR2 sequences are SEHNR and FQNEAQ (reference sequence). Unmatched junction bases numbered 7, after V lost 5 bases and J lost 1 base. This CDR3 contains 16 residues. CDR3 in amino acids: CASSPRRTSGQETQYF. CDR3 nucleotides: TGTGCCAGCAGCCCGCGGCGGACTAGCGGCCAAGAGACCCAGTACTTC.

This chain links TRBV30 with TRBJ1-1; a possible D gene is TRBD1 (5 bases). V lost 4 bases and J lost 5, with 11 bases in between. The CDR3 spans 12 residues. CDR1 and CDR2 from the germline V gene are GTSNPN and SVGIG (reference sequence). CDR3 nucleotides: TGTGCCTGGAAGAACAGGACGACTGAAGCTTTCTTT. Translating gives CAWKNRTTEAFF.

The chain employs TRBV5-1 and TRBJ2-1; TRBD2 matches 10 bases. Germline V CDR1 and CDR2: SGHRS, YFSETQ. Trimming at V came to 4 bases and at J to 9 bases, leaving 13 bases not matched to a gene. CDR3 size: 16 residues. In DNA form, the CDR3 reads TGCGCCAGCAGCCTCGGACTAGCGGCCGTTCCAGGTGAGCAGTTCTTC. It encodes CASSLGLAAVPGEQFF.

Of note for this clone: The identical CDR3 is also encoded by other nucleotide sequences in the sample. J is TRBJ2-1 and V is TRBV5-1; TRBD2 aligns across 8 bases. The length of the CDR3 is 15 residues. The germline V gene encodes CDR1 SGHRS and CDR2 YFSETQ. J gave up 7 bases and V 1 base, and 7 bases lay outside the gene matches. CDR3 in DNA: TGCGCCAGCAGCTTGAGCCTAGCGGGTTTGAATGAGCAGTTCTTC. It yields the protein CASSLSLAGLNEQFF.

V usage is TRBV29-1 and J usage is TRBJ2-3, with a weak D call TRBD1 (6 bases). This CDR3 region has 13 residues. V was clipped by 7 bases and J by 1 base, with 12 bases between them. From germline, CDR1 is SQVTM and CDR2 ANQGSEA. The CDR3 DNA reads TGCAGCGGAGAGGGGGAGCGCACAGATACGCAGTATTTT. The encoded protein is CSGEGERTDTQYF.

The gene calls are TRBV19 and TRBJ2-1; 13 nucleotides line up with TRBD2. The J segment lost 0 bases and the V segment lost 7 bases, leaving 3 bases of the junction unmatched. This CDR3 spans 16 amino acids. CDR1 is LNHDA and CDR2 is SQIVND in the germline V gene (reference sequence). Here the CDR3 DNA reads TGTGCCAGTAAACGGACTAGCGGGAGCTCCTACAATGAGCAGTTCTTC. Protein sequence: CASKRTSGSSYNEQFF.

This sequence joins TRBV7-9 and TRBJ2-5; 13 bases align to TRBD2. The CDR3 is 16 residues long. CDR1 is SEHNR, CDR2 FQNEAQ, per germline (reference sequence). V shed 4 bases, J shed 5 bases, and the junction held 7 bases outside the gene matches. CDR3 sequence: CASSSRTSGSPETQYF. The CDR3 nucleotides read TGTGCCAGCAGCTCGAGGACTAGCGGGAGTCCGGAGACCCAGTACTTC.

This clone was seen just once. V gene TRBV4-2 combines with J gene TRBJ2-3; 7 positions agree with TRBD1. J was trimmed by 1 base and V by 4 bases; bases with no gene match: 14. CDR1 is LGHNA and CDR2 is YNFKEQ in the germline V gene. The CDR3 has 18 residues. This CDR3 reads CASSRRVSGGGGTDTQYF. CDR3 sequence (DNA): TGTGCCAGCAGCCGAAGAGTGTCAGGGGGTGGGGGCACAGATACGCAGTATTTT.

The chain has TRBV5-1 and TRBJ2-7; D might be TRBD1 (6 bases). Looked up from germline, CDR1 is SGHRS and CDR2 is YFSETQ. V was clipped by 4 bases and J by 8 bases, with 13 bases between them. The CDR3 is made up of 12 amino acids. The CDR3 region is CASSDRDNQQYF. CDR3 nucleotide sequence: TGCGCCAGCAGCGATCGGGACAACCAGCAGTACTTC.

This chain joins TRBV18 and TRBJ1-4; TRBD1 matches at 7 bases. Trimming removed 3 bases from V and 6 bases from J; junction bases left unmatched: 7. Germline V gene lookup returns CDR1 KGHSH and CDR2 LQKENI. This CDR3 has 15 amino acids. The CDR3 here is CASSPDREVDEKLFF. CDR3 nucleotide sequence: TGTGCCAGCTCACCCGACAGGGAAGTGGATGAAAAACTGTTTTTT.

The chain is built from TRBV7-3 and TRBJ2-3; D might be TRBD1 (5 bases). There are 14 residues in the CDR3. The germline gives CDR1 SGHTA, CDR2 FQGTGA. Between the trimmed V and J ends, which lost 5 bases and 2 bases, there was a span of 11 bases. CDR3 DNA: TGTGCCAGCAGCCCAGGGCAGAACACAGATACGCAGTATTTT. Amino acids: CASSPGQNTDTQYF.

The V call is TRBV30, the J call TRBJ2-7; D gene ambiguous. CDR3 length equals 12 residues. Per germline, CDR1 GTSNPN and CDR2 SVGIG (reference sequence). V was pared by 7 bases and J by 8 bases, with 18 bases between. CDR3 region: CASTALGSQQYF. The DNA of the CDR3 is TGTGCCTCAACCGCCCTGGGGTCCCAGCAGTACTTC.

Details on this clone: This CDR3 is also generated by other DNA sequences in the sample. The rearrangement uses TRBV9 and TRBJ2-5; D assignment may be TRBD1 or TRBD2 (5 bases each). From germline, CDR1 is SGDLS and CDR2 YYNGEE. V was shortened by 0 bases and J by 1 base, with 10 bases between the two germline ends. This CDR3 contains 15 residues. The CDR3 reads CASSVGGGPQETQYF. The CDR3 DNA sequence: TGTGCCAGCAGCGTAGGTGGGGGTCCCCAAGAGACCCAGTACTTC.

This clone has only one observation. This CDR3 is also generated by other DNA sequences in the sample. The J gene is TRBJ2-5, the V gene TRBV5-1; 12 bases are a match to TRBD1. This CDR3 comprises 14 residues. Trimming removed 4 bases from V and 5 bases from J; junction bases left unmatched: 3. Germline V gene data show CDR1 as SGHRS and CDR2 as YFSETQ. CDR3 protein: CASSPGQGAETQYF. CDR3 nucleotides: TGCGCCAGCAGCCCGGGACAGGGGGCTGAGACCCAGTACTTC.

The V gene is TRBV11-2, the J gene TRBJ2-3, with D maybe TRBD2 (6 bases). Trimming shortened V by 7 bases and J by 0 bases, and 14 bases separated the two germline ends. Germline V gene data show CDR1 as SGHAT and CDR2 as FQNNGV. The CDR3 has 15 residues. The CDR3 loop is CASTRRGLSTDTQYF. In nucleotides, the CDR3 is TGTGCCAGCACCCGGAGGGGCTTAAGCACAGATACGCAGTATTTT. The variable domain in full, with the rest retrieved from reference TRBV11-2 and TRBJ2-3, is EAGVAQSPRYKIIEKRQSVAFWCNPISGHATLYWYQQILGQGPKLLIQFQNNGVVDDSQLPKDRFSAERLKGVDSTLKIQPAKLEDSAVYLCASTRRGLSTDTQYFGPGTRLTVL.

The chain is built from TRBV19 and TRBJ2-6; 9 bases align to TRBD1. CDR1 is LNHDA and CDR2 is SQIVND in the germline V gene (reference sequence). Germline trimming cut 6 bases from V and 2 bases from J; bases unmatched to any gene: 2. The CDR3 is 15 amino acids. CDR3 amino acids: CASRDRGTGANVLTF. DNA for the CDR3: TGTGCCAGTAGGGACAGGGGAACTGGGGCCAACGTCCTGACTTTC.

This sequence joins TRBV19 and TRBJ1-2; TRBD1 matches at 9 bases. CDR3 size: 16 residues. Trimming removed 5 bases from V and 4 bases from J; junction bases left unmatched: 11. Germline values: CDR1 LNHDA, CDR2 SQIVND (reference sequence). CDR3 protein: CASSPQDRGNAYGYTF. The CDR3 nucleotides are TGTGCCAGTAGTCCCCAGGACAGGGGAAACGCCTATGGCTACACCTTC.